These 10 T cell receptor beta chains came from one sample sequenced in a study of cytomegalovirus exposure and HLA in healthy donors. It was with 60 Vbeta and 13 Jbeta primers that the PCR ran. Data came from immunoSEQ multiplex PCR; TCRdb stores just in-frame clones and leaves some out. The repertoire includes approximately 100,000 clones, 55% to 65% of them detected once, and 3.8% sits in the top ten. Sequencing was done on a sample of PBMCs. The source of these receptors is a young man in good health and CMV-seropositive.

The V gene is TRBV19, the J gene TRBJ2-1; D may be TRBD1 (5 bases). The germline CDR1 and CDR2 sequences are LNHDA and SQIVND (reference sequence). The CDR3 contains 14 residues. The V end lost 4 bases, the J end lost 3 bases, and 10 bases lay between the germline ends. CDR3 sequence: CASSTTEYYNEQFF. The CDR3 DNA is TGTGCCAGTAGTACGACAGAGTACTACAATGAGCAGTTCTTC.

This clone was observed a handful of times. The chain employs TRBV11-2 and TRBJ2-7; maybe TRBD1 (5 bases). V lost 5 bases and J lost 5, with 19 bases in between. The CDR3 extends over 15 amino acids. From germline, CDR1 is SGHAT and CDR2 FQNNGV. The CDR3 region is CASSHQWGERNEQYF. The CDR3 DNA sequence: TGTGCCAGCAGCCACCAGTGGGGCGAAAGAAACGAGCAGTACTTC.

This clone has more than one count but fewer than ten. DNA of the CDR3: TGCGCCAGCAGCCAAGACAGGGGTGATTGGAATGAGCAGTTCTTC. Encoded protein: CASSQDRGDWNEQFF. V gene TRBV4-1 combines with J gene TRBJ2-1, with a possible D match to TRBD1 (6 bases). V shed 0 bases and J shed 7 bases, with 13 bases lying between them. The CDR3 runs to 15 residues. The germline CDR1 and CDR2 sequences are MGHRA and YSYEKL.

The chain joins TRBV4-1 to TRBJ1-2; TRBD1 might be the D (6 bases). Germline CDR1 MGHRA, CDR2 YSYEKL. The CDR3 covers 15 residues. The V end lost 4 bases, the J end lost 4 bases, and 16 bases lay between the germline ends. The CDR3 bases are TGCGCCAGCAGCCCTGAGGGACAAATCTTCTATGGCTACACCTTC. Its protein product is CASSPEGQIFYGYTF.

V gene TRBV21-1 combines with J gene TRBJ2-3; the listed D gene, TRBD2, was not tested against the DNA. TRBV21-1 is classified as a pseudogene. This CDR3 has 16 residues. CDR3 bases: TGTGCCAGCAGCAGGACTAGCGGGGGGGCCGTAGATACGCAGTATTTT. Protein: CASSRTSGGAVDTQYF.

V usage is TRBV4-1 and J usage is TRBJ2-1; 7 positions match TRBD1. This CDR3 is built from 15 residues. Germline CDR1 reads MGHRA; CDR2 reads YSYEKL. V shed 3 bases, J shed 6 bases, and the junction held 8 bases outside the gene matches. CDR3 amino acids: CASSQPSKGANEQFF. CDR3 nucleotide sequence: TGCGCCAGCAGCCAGCCAAGCAAGGGGGCCAATGAGCAGTTCTTC.

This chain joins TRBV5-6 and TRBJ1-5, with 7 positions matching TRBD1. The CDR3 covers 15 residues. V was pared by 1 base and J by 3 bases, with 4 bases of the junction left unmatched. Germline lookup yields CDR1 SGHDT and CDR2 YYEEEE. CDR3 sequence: CASSLRDSLNQPQHF. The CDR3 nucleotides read TGTGCCAGCAGCTTGAGGGACAGCCTCAATCAGCCCCAGCATTTT.

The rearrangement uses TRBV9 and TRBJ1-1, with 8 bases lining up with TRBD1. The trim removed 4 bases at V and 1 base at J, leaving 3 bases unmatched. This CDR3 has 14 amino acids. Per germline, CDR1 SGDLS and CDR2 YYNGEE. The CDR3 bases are TGTGCCAGCAGCCCGACAGGGGCGAACACTGAAGCTTTCTTT. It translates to CASSPTGANTEAFF.

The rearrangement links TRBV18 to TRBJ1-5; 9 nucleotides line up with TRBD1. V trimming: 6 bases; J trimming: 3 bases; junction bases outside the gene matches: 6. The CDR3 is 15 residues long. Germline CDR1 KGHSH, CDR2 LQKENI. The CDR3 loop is CASSHGTGNNQPQHF. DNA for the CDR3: TGTGCCAGCTCTCACGGGACAGGGAACAATCAGCCCCAGCATTTT. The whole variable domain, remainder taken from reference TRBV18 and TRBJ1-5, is NAGVMQNPRHLVRRRGQEARLRCSPMKGHSHVYWYRQLPEEGLKFMVYLQKENIIDESGMPKERFSAEFPKEGPSILRIQQVVRGDSAAYFCASSHGTGNNQPQHFGDGTRLSIL.

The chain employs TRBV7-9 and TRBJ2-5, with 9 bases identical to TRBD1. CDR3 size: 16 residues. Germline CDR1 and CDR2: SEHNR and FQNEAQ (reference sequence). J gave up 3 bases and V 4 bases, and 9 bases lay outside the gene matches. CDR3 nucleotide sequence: TGTGCCAGCAGCTCACGGGACAGGGTGTCCAAAGAGACCCAGTACTTC. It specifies CASSSRDRVSKETQYF.